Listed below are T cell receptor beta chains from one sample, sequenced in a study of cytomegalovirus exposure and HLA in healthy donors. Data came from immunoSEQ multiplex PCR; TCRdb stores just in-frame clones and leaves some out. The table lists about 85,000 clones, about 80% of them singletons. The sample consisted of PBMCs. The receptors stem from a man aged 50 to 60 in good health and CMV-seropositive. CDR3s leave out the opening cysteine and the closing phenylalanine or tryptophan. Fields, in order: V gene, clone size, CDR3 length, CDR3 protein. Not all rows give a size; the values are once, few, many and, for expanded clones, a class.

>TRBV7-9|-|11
ASSLAFRVEQF
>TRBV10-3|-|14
AISGGRGQGSEKLF
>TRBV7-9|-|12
ASSAGTGPYEQY
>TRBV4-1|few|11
ASSRGQGREQY
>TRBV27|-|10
ASSFNRGEQF
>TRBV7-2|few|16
ASSLFLGDGTSSYEQY
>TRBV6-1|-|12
ASSPGQATDTQY
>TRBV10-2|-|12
ASAGLAAPYEQY
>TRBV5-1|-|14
ASSFDPHGAGETQY
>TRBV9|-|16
ASSIRGGAPSSYNEQF
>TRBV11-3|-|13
ASNRGGGYTGELF
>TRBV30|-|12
AWSRGQGARGYT
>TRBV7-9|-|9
STLLEGEQY
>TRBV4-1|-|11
ASSQTANYGYT
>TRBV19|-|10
ASSSGSYEQY
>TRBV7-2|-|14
ASSLQGGRVGETQY
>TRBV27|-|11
ASSTRGAYEQY
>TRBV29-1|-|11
SGQNPGTGSAF
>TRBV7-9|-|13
ASSLVQGLRREQY
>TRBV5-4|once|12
ASSLALGARGAF
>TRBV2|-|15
ASRGGTSGSIGNEQY
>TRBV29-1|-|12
SVASGGGQYEQY
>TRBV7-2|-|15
ASSLLAPGQKNTEAF
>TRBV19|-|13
ASSRTSGLYNEQF
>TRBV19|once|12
ASGRQGVDQPQH
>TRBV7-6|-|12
ASSLPDRFGEQY
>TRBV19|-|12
ASSMGQGAHEQY
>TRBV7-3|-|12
ASSLTRSGNSQY
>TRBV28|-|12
ATIGGSGNEKLF
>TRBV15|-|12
ATSRGKPEEKLF
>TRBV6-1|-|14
ASSETGQGSVYEQY
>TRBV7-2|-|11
ASTLDRQETQY
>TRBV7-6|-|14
ASSLVTSGPYNEQF
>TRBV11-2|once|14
ASSSGQGATLYGYT
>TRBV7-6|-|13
ASSLVGGAYNEQF